These 18 T cell receptor beta chains were all obtained from the same sample, sequenced in a study of tumor and adjacent non-tumor tissue in lung cancer. The template was RNA from unsorted bulk tissue. A modified ARM-PCR protocol with three rounds of nested PCR amplified TCRbeta. Using its own MiXCR run on the multiplex PCR reads, TCRdb lists one record per CDR3 protein. The sample carries about 85,000 distinct CDR3 sequences, 61% recorded once. The sequenced material came from lung tumor tissue. The source of these receptors is a man in his 70s with non-small cell lung cancer.

About this clonotype: The junction differs from germline at one of its ends, possibly a read error. This rearrangement joins TRBV29-1 to TRBJ2-2; 8 positions match TRBD1. CDR1 SQVTM and CDR2 ANQGSEA come from the germline V gene. This CDR3 has 16 residues. The CDR3 spells CSAQRTGGWNTVELFF. In DNA form, the CDR3 reads TGCAGCGCCCAGCGCACAGGGGGATGGAACACCGTGGAGCTGTTTTTT.

Concerning this clonotype: This sequence may be a read error, since a much larger clone differs from it by one base. The chain employs TRBV6-6 and TRBJ2-7; D remains ambiguous. This CDR3 has 16 amino acids. V was cut by 7 bases and J by 2 bases, with 21 bases left in between. Germline V lookup: CDR1 MNHNY, CDR2 SVGAGI (reference sequence). CDR3 loop: CASNLPPTETPYEQYF. The CDR3 DNA follows: TGTGCCAGCAATCTACCACCGACCGAGACCCCCTACGAGCAGTACTTC.

This clonotype was counted only a few times. At one of its ends the junction is not consistent with the germline gene, which may arise from a read error. The chain carries TRBV4-2 and TRBJ2-1, with 10 bases identical to TRBD2. The germline V gene encodes CDR1 LGHNA and CDR2 YNFKEQ. CDR3 length: 15 amino acids. CDR3 nucleotides: TGTGCCAGCAGCCAGGGGACTAGCGCGGGGAATGGGCAGTTCTTC. This codes for CASSQGTSAGNGQFF.

Comments on this clonotype: A read error may produce the germline difference seen at one junction end. The chain uses TRBV11-3 and TRBJ2-5; possible D gene TRBD2, 5 bases. CDR1 and CDR2 (germline): SGHNT, YENEEA. The length of the CDR3 is 13 residues. CDR3 sequence reads: CASSPDMGEAQYF. In DNA form, the CDR3 reads TGTGCCAGCAGCCCAGACATGGGAGAGGCCCAGTACTTC.

This clonotype has only one observation. The chain carries TRBV12-5 and TRBJ2-1; no clear D. The V end was cut by 3 bases, the J end by 0 bases, with 15 bases between. CDR1 LGHNT and CDR2 FRNRAP come from the germline V gene. This CDR3 is built from 17 residues. CDR3 sequence reads: CASGFVTERSSYNEQFF. CDR3 nucleotide sequence: TGTGCTAGTGGTTTCGTCACAGAAAGGAGCTCCTACAATGAGCAGTTCTTC.

This clonotype came up once. A much bigger clone sits one base away, suggesting this may be a read error. This chain uses TRBV28 with TRBJ1-1, with D unclear. Germline CDR1 MDHEN, CDR2 SYDVKM. V lost 6 bases, J lost 3 bases, and 17 bases lay in between. CDR3 length equals 15 residues. In DNA form, the CDR3 reads TGTGCCAGCAGGCGTGGGCCCAATACGTACACTGAAGCTTTCTTT. Translation: CASRRGPNTYTEAFF.

This clonotype was counted many times. The chain combines TRBV5-1 with TRBJ1-5; a possible D gene is TRBD1 (6 bases). CDR1 and CDR2 (germline): SGHRS, YFSETQ. This CDR3 has 14 amino acids. V was shortened by 0 bases and J by 7 bases, with 11 bases between the two germline ends. The CDR3 DNA reads TGCGCCAGCAGCTTGGAGGGGGGCAGGCAGCCCCAGCATTTT. It is translated as CASSLEGGRQPQHF. Together with reference TRBV5-1 and TRBJ1-5, the CDR3 gives the full variable domain: KAGVTQTPRYLIKTRGQQVTLSCSPISGHRSVSWYQQTPGQGLQFLFEYFSETQRNKGNFPGRFSGRQFSNSRSEMNVSTLELGDSALYLCASSLEGGRQPQHFGDGTRLSIL.

This clonotype was seen a handful of times. The CDR3 does not close with the conserved phenylalanine or tryptophan, likely indicating a read error. The chain recombines TRBV9 with TRBJ2-7; 11 bases are shared with TRBD2. CDR1 and CDR2 (germline): SGDLS, YYNGEE. The CDR3 sequence is 15 residues long. The CDR3 DNA is TGTGCTAGCAGCGGAGGGACTAGCGGAGCCTACGAGCAGTACTTA. Its protein product is CASSGGTSGAYEQYL.

This clonotype was observed a handful of times. The junction departs from germline at one end; a sequencing error may be responsible. The gene calls are TRBV6-5 and TRBJ1-5; D not resolved. This CDR3 is 14 amino acids long. The germline CDR1 and CDR2 sequences are MNHEY and SVGAGI. The CDR3 DNA sequence: TGTGCCAGCAGTTGGTCCAGAACAAATCCGCCCCAGCATTTT. Translation: CASSWSRTNPPQHF.

This clonotype has a handful of counts. A much bigger clone sits one base away, suggesting this may be a read error. This chain uses TRBV6-1 with TRBJ2-7; D may be TRBD1 or TRBD2 (5 bases each). This CDR3 is built from 13 residues. Germline V gives CDR1 MNHNS, CDR2 SASEGT. For the CDR3, the DNA is TGTGCCAGCAGCAAAAGGTGGGACCACGATCAGTACTTC. Amino acid sequence: CASSKRWDHDQYF.

The chain has TRBV7-9 and TRBJ2-3; 10 nucleotides align to TRBD2. Trimming at V came to 7 bases and at J to 3 bases, leaving 7 bases not matched to a gene. There are 15 residues in the CDR3. Germline CDR1 SEHNR, CDR2 FQNEAQ (reference sequence). In nucleotides, the CDR3 is TGTGCCAGCATGAGCGGGAGGGCCTCAACAGATACGCAGTATTTT. Encoded protein: CASMSGRASTDTQYF.

This clonotype was detected only a few times. The rearrangement links TRBV7-9 to TRBJ2-7; 14 nucleotides align to TRBD2. J was trimmed by 5 bases and V by 7 bases; bases with no gene match: 13. This CDR3 comprises 17 residues. Germline CDR1 reads SEHNR; CDR2 reads FQNEAQ (reference sequence). CDR3 in amino acids: CASNLGLAGEKMDEQYF. As DNA, the CDR3 is TGTGCCAGCAACTTGGGACTAGCGGGGGAGAAGATGGACGAGCAGTACTTC.

This clonotype was seen many times. This sequence joins TRBV28 and TRBJ2-7; the D is unclear. The CDR3 has 14 residues. V dropped 3 bases and J dropped 3 bases, with 12 bases sitting between them. Germline CDR1 and CDR2: MDHEN and SYDVKM. CDR3 in DNA: TGTGCCAGCAGTTTGAGTGCCCTGCACTACGAGCAGTACTTC. It encodes CASSLSALHYEQYF.

This clonotype was seen ten or more times. The chain carries TRBV14 and TRBJ2-2; D could derive from TRBD1 or TRBD2 (5 bases each). Trimming removed 3 bases at V and 0 bases at J, with 14 bases between. CDR3 length equals 17 residues. Per the germline V gene, CDR1 is SGHDN and CDR2 is FVKESK. The CDR3 nucleotides are TGTGCCAGCAGCCAGGGGTATCGGGACGCGAACACCGGGGAGCTGTTTTTT. Its protein is CASSQGYRDANTGELFF. The variable domain in full, with the rest retrieved from reference TRBV14 and TRBJ2-2, is EAGVTQFPSHSVIEKGQTVTLRCDPISGHDNLYWYRRVMGKEIKFLLHFVKESKQDESGMPNNRFLAERTGGTYSTLKVQPAELEDSGVYFCASSQGYRDANTGELFFGEGSRLTVL.

Remarks on this clonotype: Since the CDR3 does not end with the conserved phenylalanine or tryptophan, this likely comes from a read error. The chain carries TRBV6-1 and TRBJ2-7, with D tentatively TRBD1 (5 bases). This CDR3 is built from 14 residues. From germline, CDR1 is MNHNS and CDR2 SASEGT. Written as DNA, the CDR3 is TGTGGCAGCAGATCCCCGCCCAGGGTCTACGAGCAGTACTTA. Translation: CGSRSPPRVYEQYL.

This clonotype was seen just once. The chain joins TRBV29-1 to TRBJ2-7; no clear D. Looked up from germline, CDR1 is SQVTM and CDR2 is ANQGSEA. The CDR3 loop spans 13 amino acids. The CDR3 nucleotides read TGCAGTGGCGGCGCGGCACAAACCTACGAGCAGTACTTC. This translates into CSGGAAQTYEQYF.

This clonotype has ten or more counts. The chain joins TRBV4-2 to TRBJ2-3; 8 bases map to TRBD2. The CDR3 is 17 amino acids. V was clipped by 1 base and J by 0 bases; unmatched bases: 6. Germline V gene lookup returns CDR1 LGHNA and CDR2 YNFKEQ. The CDR3 sequence is CASSQVASGPSTDTQYF. CDR3 DNA sequence: TGTGCCAGCAGCCAAGTGGCTAGCGGGCCGAGCACAGATACGCAGTATTTT.

This chain links TRBV11-2 with TRBJ2-1; D is possibly TRBD1 (5 bases). CDR3 length: 16 residues. Germline loops: CDR1 SGHAT, CDR2 FQNNGV. The CDR3 protein is CVSSSRTSQPYNEQFF. The CDR3 DNA sequence: TGTGTCAGTAGCTCCAGGACAAGCCAGCCCTACAATGAGCAGTTCTTC.